This TCR beta chain is from a study of blood T cell repertoires in COVID-19. Study-wide background: Whether acute or convalescent, the COVID-19 samples came from the United States, Italy and Spain.

Clones were read by immunoSEQ multiplex PCR, and TCRdb kept only the in-frame ones, dropping some. This sample has 120,000 or so clones; about 86% occur once, and the top ten carry under 6%. V shed 5 bases, J shed 2 bases, and the junction held 10 bases outside the gene matches. Germline CDR1 MNHEY, CDR2 SVGEGT. The CDR3 contains 16 residues. This clone has only a few counts. This chain uses TRBV6-2 or TRBV6-3 with TRBJ2-3; 7 bases fit TRBD1. The sequenced sample consisted of peripheral blood. This clonotype was obtained from a man aged 80 or over with active or convalescent COVID-19. CDR3 in amino acids: CASSERTGQFTDTQYF. The DNA of the CDR3 is TGTGCCAGCAGTGAGAGGACAGGACAGTTCACAGATACGCAGTATTTT.